The T cell receptor beta chain under discussion was sequenced for a study of cytomegalovirus exposure and HLA in healthy donors. Trimming cost V 3 bases and J 1 base, with 13 bases left between them. This CDR3 is 16 amino acids long. CDR1 is SGDLS and CDR2 is YYNGEE in the germline V gene. Use of 60 Vbeta and 13 Jbeta primers characterized the PCR. The table came from immunoSEQ multiplex PCR; TCRdb's copy has only in-frame clones and leaves some out. This sample has roughly 110,000 clones, with 60% to 80% found just once. The source material was PBMCs. V is TRBV9 and J is TRBJ2-2, with D possibly being TRBD2 (6 bases). This receptor was identified in a boy aged 10-17 years in good health and CMV-seronegative. The CDR3 nucleotides are TGTGCCAGCAGCGAGGGGCTAGCGAGGAACACCGGGGAGCTGTTTTTT. Translating it yields CASSEGLARNTGELFF.